This T cell receptor (beta chain) was captured in a study of beta chain features in type 1 diabetes. Isolated RNA was reverse transcribed in full, so expressed TCRB transcripts were sequenced. Data came from immunoSEQ multiplex PCR; TCRdb stores just in-frame clones and leaves some out. The table has about 370,000 clones, around 9.6% seen once. General study findings and limits: For Type 1 diabetes patients, all four CD4+ subsets carried TCRB CDR3s that were moderately but significantly shorter.

Germline-derived CDR1 and CDR2 are SNHLY and FYNNEI. The CDR3 consists of 16 residues. Between the trimmed V and J ends, which lost 6 bases and 0 bases, there was a span of 18 bases. Notes on this clone: Its cognate antigen is unknown.

The sample comprised central memory CD4+ T cells from blood. The chain carries TRBV2 and TRBJ2-7; D is undetermined. This TCR derives from a man aged 25 to 40 with type 1 diabetes. The DNA of the CDR3 is TGTGCCAGCAGGGGTCCGACGGGCAGGTTCTCCTACGAGCAGTACTTC. The encoded protein is CASRGPTGRFSYEQYF.